Listed below are T cell receptor beta chains from one sample, sequenced in a study of blood T cells in healthy people across ages. Each CDR3 protein is one row after TCRdb ran MiXCR on the 5' RACE reads. The sample gives around 970,000 distinct CDR3 sequences, approximately 50% of which show up once; 20% to 25% is in the top ten. The sequenced sample consisted of blood. The receptors stem from a woman aged 55-69 years in good health. The CDR3 runs from the conserved cysteine through the conserved F or W. D genes are given only for firm matches. The size entry is marked missing in some rows and otherwise reads once, few, many or a size class.

V gene	J gene	D gene	clone size	CDR3 protein	CDR3 DNA
TRBV28	TRBJ2-7	-	-	CASSHPAPSSYEQYF	TGTGCCAGCAGCCACCCGGCCCCGAGCTCCTACGAGCAGTACTTC
TRBV7-9	TRBJ1-4	-	few	CASSYKMGWGTNEKLFF	TGTGCCAGCAGCTACAAAATGGGATGGGGAACTAATGAAAAACTGTTTTTT
TRBV5-1	TRBJ2-2	-	-	CASSLSLNTGELFF	TGCGCCAGCAGCTTAAGTCTGAACACCGGGGAGCTGTTTTTT
TRBV5-1	TRBJ2-7	-	few	CASSLFRDSYEQYF	TGCGCCAGCAGCTTATTCCGGGACTCCTACGAGCAGTACTTC
TRBV20-1	TRBJ2-1	TRBD2	-	CSPRTSGRNNEQFF	TGCAGTCCCCGGACTAGCGGGAGGAATAATGAGCAGTTCTTC
TRBV7-9	TRBJ2-3	-	-	CASSLGWGSEVTQYF	TGTGCCAGCAGCTTAGGGTGGGGGAGTGAGGTTACGCAGTATTTT
TRBV18	TRBJ2-4	TRBD2	-	CASSPTTGGPGKNIQYF	TGTGCCAGCTCACCGACCACGGGAGGGCCCGGCAAAAACATTCAGTACTTC
TRBV6-5	TRBJ1-5	-	-	CASSSRDATRPQHF	TGTGCCAGCAGTTCCCGGGACGCTACTCGGCCCCAGCATTTT
TRBV7-2	TRBJ1-5	-	-	CASSLTSKGDQPQHF	TGTGCCAGCAGCTTAACGTCTAAGGGGGATCAGCCCCAGCATTTT
TRBV20-1	TRBJ2-5	-	-	CSARAPGETQYF	TGCAGTGCTAGAGCCCCAGGAGAGACCCAGTACTTC
TRBV7-2	TRBJ1-5	-	-	CASSTSTGSGQPQHF	TGTGCCAGCAGCACCAGTACAGGGAGTGGTCAGCCCCAGCATTTT
TRBV7-9	TRBJ2-6	TRBD1	few	CASSRQGANGANVLTF	TGTGCCAGCAGCCGACAGGGGGCCAATGGGGCCAACGTCCTGACTTTC
TRBV25-1	TRBJ2-4	-	few	CASSYRELGIQYF	TGTGCCAGCAGTTATCGAGAGCTGGGCATTCAGTACTTC
TRBV20-1	TRBJ2-1	-	-	CSARVLRNEQFF	TGCAGTGCTAGAGTGCTGAGAAATGAGCAGTTCTTC
TRBV7-9	TRBJ2-3	-	-	CASSTETGTSTDTQYF	TGTGCCAGCAGCACCGAGACAGGGACTAGCACAGATACGCAGTATTTT
TRBV6-2/TRBV6-3	TRBJ1-2	TRBD1	-	CASTETGRHGYTF	TGTGCCAGCACAGAGACAGGGCGCCATGGCTACACCTTC
TRBV20-1	TRBJ2-1	-	few	CSASGVSSYNEQFF	TGCAGTGCTAGCGGGGTGAGCTCCTACAATGAGCAGTTCTTC
TRBV6-5	TRBJ1-1	-	-	CASSSLINTEAFF	TGTGCCAGCAGTTCCCTGATTAACACTGAAGCTTTCTTT
TRBV10-3	TRBJ2-7	-	few	CAISEDRDTYEQYF	TGTGCCATCAGTGAAGACAGAGATACCTACGAGCAGTACTTC
TRBV7-2	TRBJ2-7	-	few	CATSGASGRYEQYF	TGTGCCACCTCGGGCGCATCAGGCCGCTACGAGCAGTACTTC
TRBV11-2	TRBJ2-3	-	-	CASSQITTDTQYF	TGTGCCAGCAGTCAAATAACGACAGATACGCAGTATTTT
TRBV7-2	TRBJ2-5	-	-	CASSLADGQETQYF	TGTGCCAGCAGCTTAGCGGACGGACAAGAGACCCAGTACTTC
TRBV6-6	TRBJ2-3	-	once	CASSYFITSTDTQYF	TGTGCCAGCAGTTACTTTATAACCTCCACAGATACGCAGTATTTT
TRBV13	TRBJ2-3	TRBD2	-	CASSLELGLAVTDTQYF	TGTGCCAGCAGCTTAGAATTAGGGCTAGCGGTGACAGATACGCAGTATTTT
TRBV4-1	TRBJ2-1	TRBD2	few	CASSLRPGLAADNEQFF	TGCGCCAGCAGCCTTCGACCGGGACTAGCGGCCGACAATGAGCAGTTCTTC
TRBV24-1	TRBJ2-1	-	-	CATSDPATVYNEQFF	TGTGCCACCAGTGATCCCGCGACAGTATACAATGAGCAGTTCTTC
TRBV20-1	TRBJ2-1	-	-	CSARETFRHEQFF	TGCAGTGCTAGGGAGACATTTCGGCATGAGCAGTTCTTC
TRBV21-1	TRBJ2-6	-	-	CASSKRREGSSGANVLTF	TGTGCCAGCAGCAAAAGGAGGGAGGGGTCCTCTGGGGCCAACGTCCTGACTTTC